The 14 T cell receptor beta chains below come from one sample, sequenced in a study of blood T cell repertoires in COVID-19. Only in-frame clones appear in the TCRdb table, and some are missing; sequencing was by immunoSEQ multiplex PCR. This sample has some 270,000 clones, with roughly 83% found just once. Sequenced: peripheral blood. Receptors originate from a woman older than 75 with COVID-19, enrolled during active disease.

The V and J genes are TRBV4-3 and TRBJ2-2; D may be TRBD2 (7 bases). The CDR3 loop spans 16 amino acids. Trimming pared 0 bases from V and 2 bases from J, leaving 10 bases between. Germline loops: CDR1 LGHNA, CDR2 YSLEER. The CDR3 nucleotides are TGCGCCAGCAGCCAAGATAGGGGGGGAAACACCGGGGAGCTGTTTTTT. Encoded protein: CASSQDRGGNTGELFF.

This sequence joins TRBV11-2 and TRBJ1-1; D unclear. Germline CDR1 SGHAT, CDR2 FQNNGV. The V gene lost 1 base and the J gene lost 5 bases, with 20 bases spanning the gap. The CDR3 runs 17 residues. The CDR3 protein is CASSLGPGRNFGTEAFF. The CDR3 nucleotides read TGTGCCAGCAGCTTAGGTCCAGGTAGGAACTTTGGGACTGAAGCTTTCTTT.

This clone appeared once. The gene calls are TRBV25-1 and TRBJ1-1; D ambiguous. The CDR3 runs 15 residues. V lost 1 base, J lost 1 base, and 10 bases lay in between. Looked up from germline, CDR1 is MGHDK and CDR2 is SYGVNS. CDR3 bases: TGTGCCAGCAGTGAATCCGGCAGGCAGAACACTGAAGCTTTCTTT. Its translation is CASSESGRQNTEAFF.

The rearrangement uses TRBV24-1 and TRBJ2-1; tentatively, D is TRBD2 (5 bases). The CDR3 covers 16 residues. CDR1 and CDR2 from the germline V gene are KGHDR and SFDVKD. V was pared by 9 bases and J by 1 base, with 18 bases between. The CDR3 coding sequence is TGTGCCACCTCAGGAGCGGCGAGGCGATCCTACAATGAGCAGTTCTTC. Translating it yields CATSGAARRSYNEQFF.

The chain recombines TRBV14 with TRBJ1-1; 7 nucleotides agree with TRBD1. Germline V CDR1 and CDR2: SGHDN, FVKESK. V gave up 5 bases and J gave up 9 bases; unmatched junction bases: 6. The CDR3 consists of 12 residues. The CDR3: CASSAGTVKAFF. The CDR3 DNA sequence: TGTGCCAGCAGCGCCGGGACAGTCAAAGCTTTCTTT.

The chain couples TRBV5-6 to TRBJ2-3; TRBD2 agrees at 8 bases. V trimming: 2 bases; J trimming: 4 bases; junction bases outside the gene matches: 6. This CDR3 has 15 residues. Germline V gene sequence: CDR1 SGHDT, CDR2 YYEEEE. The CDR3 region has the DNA TGTGCCAGCAGCTTTTACGGGGGGGCAGCAGATACGCAGTATTTT. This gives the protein CASSFYGGAADTQYF.

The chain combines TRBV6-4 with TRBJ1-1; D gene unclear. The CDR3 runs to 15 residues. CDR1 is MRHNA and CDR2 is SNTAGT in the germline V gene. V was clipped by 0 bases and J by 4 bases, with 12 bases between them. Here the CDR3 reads CASSDSAGSGTEAFF. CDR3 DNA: TGTGCCAGCAGTGACTCGGCGGGGAGTGGCACTGAAGCTTTCTTT.

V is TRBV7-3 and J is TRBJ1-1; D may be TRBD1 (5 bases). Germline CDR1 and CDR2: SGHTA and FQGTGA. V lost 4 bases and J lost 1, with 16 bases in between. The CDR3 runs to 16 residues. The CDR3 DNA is TGTGCCAGCAGCTCTTCGGAGGGGATGGGGAACACTGAAGCTTTCTTT. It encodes CASSSSEGMGNTEAFF.

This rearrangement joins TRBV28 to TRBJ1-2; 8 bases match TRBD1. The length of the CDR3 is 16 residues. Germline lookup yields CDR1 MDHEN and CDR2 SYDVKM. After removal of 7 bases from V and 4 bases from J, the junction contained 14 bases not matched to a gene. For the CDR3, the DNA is TGTGCCAGCACTTTGGATACCCTGACAGGGGCCTATGGCTACACCTTC. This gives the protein CASTLDTLTGAYGYTF.

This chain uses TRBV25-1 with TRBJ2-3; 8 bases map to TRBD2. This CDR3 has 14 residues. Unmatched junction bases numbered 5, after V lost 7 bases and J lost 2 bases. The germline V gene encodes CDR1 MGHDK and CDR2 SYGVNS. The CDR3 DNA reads TGTGCCAGCATGTCGGGAGGGTTCACAGATACGCAGTATTTT. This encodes CASMSGGFTDTQYF.

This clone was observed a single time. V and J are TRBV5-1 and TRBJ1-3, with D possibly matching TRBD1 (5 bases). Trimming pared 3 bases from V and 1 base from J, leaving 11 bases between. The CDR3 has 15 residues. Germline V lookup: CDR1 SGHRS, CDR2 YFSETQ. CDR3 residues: CASSWNQGSGNTIYF. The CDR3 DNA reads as TGCGCCAGCAGCTGGAATCAGGGATCTGGAAACACCATATATTTT.

The CDR3 DNA reads as TGTGCCAGCAGCACACGTCGGGGGGCCTCTGGGGCCAACGTCCTGACTTTC. Translation gives CASSTRRGASGANVLTF. V is TRBV7-2 and J is TRBJ2-6; weak D call: TRBD2 (7 bases). The CDR3 spans 17 residues. The germline gives CDR1 SGHTA, CDR2 FQGNSA. Trimming stripped 5 bases from V and 0 bases from J, with 14 bases between.

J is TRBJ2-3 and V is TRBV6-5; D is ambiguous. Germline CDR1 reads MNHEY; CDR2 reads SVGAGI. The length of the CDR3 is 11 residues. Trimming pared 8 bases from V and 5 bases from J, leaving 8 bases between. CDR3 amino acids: CASSRRDTQYF. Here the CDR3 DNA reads TGTGCCAGCTCCCGGAGAGATACGCAGTATTTT.

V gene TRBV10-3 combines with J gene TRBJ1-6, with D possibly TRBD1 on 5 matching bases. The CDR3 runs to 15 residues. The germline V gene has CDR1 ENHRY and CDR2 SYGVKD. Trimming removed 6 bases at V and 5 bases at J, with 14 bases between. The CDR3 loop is CAIRSTGGDNSPLHF. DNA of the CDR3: TGTGCCATCAGGAGCACAGGCGGCGATAATTCACCCCTCCACTTT.